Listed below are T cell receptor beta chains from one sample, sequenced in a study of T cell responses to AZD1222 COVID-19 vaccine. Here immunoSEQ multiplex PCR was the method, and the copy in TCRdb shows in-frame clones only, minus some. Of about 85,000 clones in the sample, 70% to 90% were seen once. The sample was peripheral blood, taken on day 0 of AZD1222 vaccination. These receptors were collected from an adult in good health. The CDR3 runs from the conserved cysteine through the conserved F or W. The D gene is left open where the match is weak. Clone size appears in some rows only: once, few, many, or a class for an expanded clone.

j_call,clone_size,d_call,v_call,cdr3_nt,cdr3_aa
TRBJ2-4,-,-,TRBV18,TGTGCCAGCTCACCACCGAACAGGGTCGAGGACATTCAGTACTTC,CASSPPNRVEDIQYF
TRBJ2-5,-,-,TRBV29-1,TGCAGCGCATCACATGGTGGGGAGACCCAGTACTTC,CSASHGGETQYF
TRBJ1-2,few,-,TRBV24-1,TGTGCCACCGGGGCGGAGAGCTATGGCTACACCTTC,CATGAESYGYTF
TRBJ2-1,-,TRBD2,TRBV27,TGTGCCAGCAGTTCCGTAGCGGGAGGGGTTCATGAGCAGTTCTTC,CASSSVAGGVHEQFF
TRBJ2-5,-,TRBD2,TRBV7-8,TGTGCCAGCAGCTTACTAGCGGGGGTAGAGACCCAGTACTTC,CASSLLAGVETQYF
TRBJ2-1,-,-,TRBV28,TGTGCCAGCAGTCAGACGGGGATCGGCCGCGGTGAGCAGTTCTTC,CASSQTGIGRGEQFF
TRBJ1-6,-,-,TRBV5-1,TGCGCCAGCAGCTTGCAGGGAGGGAATTCACCCCTCCACTTT,CASSLQGGNSPLHF
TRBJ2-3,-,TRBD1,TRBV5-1,TGCGCCAGCGGCCGGGACAGGGCAACAGATACGCAGTATTTT,CASGRDRATDTQYF
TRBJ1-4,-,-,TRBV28,TGTGCCAGCAGTTTTAGGAAGGAAAAACTGTTTTTT,CASSFRKEKLFF
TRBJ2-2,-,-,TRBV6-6,TGTGCCAGCACGACAGAAAACACCGGGGAGCTGTTTTTT,CASTTENTGELFF
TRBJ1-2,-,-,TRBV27,TGTGCCAGCAGTTTAGGGCAGAGGGATGGCTACACCTTC,CASSLGQRDGYTF
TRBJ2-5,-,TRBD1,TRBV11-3,TGTGCCAGCAGCACCGGACAGGGGTCGGAGACCCAGTACTTC,CASSTGQGSETQYF
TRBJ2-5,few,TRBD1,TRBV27,TGTGCCAGCAGTTTATTTGTTGGACAGGGCCAAGAGACCCAGTACTTC,CASSLFVGQGQETQYF
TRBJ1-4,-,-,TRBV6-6,TGTGCCAGCAGTTACGTCATCAATGAAAAACTGTTTTTT,CASSYVINEKLFF
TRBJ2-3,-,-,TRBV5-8,TGTGCCAGCAGCTTGGCTGGCACAGATACGCAGTATTTT,CASSLAGTDTQYF
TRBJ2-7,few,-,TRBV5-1,TGCGCCAGCAGCTCCCTACCAAGCGGCTCCTACGAGCAGTACTTC,CASSSLPSGSYEQYF
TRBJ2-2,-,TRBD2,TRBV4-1,TGCGCCAGCAGCCATGGGGGACTAGACACCGGGGAGCTGTTTTTT,CASSHGGLDTGELFF
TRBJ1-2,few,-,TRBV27,TGTGCCAGCAGTTATGCGGGGGCGGAGACCTTC,CASSYAGAETF
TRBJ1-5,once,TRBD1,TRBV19,TGTGCCAGTACCCCAATCGGACAGGTGTCGAATCAGCCCCAGCATTTT,CASTPIGQVSNQPQHF
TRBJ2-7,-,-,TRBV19,TGTGCCAGTAGTTCGCAGACAGGTTTTGATGAGTACTTC,CASSSQTGFDEYF
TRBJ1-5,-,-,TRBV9,TGTGCCAGCAGCGCAACAGGCCATAGCAATCAGCCCCAGCATTTT,CASSATGHSNQPQHF
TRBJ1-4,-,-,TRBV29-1,TGCAGCGTGGCCCCACAGGGTACAACTAATGAAAAACTGTTTTTT,CSVAPQGTTNEKLFF
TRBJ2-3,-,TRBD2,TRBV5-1,TGCGCCAGCAGCACCTTAGCGGGGGGGCCGGATACGCAGTATTTT,CASSTLAGGPDTQYF
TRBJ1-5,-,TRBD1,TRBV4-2,TGTGCCAGCAGCCAAGATAAAGGGGGCTGGCAGCCCCAGCATTTT,CASSQDKGGWQPQHF
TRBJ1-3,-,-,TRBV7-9,TGTGCCAGCAGCGCGATCAGGGGAGGAAACACCATATATTTT,CASSAIRGGNTIYF
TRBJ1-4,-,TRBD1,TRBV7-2,TGTGCCAGCAGCTTAGGAGGGGAGACAGGGGTTAATGAAAAACTGTTTTTT,CASSLGGETGVNEKLFF
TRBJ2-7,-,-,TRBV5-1,TGCGCCAGCAGCTTGTATCCGGGAGCACCCGAGCAGTACTTC,CASSLYPGAPEQYF
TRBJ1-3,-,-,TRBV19,TGTGCCAGTAGTATTGGCCCAGGGAACACCATATATTTT,CASSIGPGNTIYF
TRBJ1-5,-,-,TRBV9,TGTGCCAGCAGCGTAGGTGGGGGGGCAGGTCAGCCCCAGCATTTT,CASSVGGGAGQPQHF
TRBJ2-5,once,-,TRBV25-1,TGTGCCAGCAGTGAACGGGCCCAGGGCTTAGGGACCCAGTACTTC,CASSERAQGLGTQYF
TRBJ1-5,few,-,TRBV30,TGTGCCTGGAGTGTAAGGTCGGGGAATCAGCCCCAGCATTTT,CAWSVRSGNQPQHF
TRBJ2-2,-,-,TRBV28,TGTGCCAGCAGTTGGGGTCTAAATCAGGGGGAGCTGTTTTTT,CASSWGLNQGELFF
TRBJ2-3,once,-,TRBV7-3,TGTGCCAGCAGTCTCGGGACCGGAAGGGTCAAAGATACGCAGTATTTT,CASSLGTGRVKDTQYF
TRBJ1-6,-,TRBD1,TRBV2,TGTGCCAGCACGGAGACAGGGAATAATTCACCCCTCCACTTT,CASTETGNNSPLHF
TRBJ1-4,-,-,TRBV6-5,TGTGCCAGCAGTTACTCCTGGCAGGGGCTGGATGAAAAACTGTTTTTT,CASSYSWQGLDEKLFF
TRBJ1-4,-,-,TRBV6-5,TGTGCCAGCAGTTACTCGGGGGGAGTTGGGGAAAAACTGTTTTTT,CASSYSGGVGEKLFF
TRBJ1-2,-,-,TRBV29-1,TGCAGCGTGCTGGCGGACAGCAACTATGGCTACACCTTC,CSVLADSNYGYTF
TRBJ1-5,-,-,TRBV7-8,TGTGCCAGCGGTCTAGTTAGAGCCCCCCAGCATTTT,CASGLVRAPQHF
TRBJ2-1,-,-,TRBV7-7,TGTGCTAGCAGCTTAGAGGGCAGCTACAATGAGCAGTTCTTC,CASSLEGSYNEQFF
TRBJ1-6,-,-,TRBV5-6,TGTGCCAGCAGCTTTCCGGCCAGGGAAGGTTCACCCCTCCACTTT,CASSFPAREGSPLHF
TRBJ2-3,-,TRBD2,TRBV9,TGTGCCAGTGGACTAGCGGGGGGTTCCACAGATACGCAGTATTTT,CASGLAGGSTDTQYF
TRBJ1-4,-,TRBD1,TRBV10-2,TGCGCCAGCAGTGAGGGTATAGGGGGCAATGAAAAACTGTTTTTT,CASSEGIGGNEKLFF
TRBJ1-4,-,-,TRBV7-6,TGTGCCAGCAGCACTAAAGAAAAGGGAGCAACTAATGAAAAACTGTTTTTT,CASSTKEKGATNEKLFF
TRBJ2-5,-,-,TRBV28,TGTGCCAGCAGCGCCGTTCACTCAGGAGAGACCCAGTACTTC,CASSAVHSGETQYF
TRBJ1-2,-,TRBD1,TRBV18,TGTGCCAGCTCAACCGGGACAGGTATCTATGGCTACACCTTC,CASSTGTGIYGYTF
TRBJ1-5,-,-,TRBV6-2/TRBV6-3,TGTGCCAGCAGCCACAGGGACTATAGCAATCAGCCCCAGCATTTT,CASSHRDYSNQPQHF
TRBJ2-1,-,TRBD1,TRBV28,TGTGCCAGCGCCCGGGACAGGGCTTACAATGAGCAGTTCTTC,CASARDRAYNEQFF